These 19 T cell receptor beta chains were all obtained from the same sample, sequenced in a study of sequential checkpoint blockade in melanoma. Indicated treatment: randomized to nivolumab then ipilimumab (arm A) or the reverse (arm B). TCRdb's table, derived via immunoSEQ multiplex PCR, lists solely in-frame clones and lacks some. The sample lists 8,000 or so clones, about 25% occurring once. The material sequenced was tumor tissue (inferred from file names), taken from a patient given nivolumab and ipilimumab in sequence. These receptors were taken from a human donor with melanoma.

V usage is TRBV7-7 and J usage is TRBJ2-1; TRBD2 agrees at 10 bases. CDR1 and CDR2 from the germline V gene are SSHAT and FNYEAQ (reference sequence). The CDR3 contains 18 residues. Trimming cost V 5 bases and J 6 bases; bases outside gene matches: 16. In DNA, the CDR3 is TGTGCCAGCAGCGTAACTTATTCACTAGCGGGAAATCCCAATGAGCAGTTCTTC. Translating it yields CASSVTYSLAGNPNEQFF.

In this sample, this clone turned up a few times. The chain couples TRBV23-1 to TRBJ2-5; 9 positions agree with TRBD2. TRBV23-1 is known as an ORF, though its function is uncertain. The CDR3 totals 13 residues. J lost 5 bases, V lost 6 bases, and 4 bases had no gene match. The CDR3 DNA reads TGCGCCAGCAGCTTAGCGGGAGACGAGACCCAGTACTTC. Protein: CASSLAGDETQYF.

This clone was detected once. This sequence joins TRBV19 and TRBJ1-5; TRBD1 matches 7 bases. The CDR3 loop spans 15 amino acids. Germline assignment: CDR1 LNHDA and CDR2 SQIVND (reference sequence). The J segment lost 4 bases and the V segment lost 6 bases, leaving 9 bases of the junction unmatched. This CDR3 reads CASSRGQAYNQPQHF. The CDR3 nucleotides read TGTGCCAGTAGCCGAGGACAGGCCTATAATCAGCCCCAGCATTTT.

By share, this clone ranks as medium-sized. The rearrangement joins TRBV6-8 to TRBJ2-1; 9 nucleotides align to TRBD1. CDR3 length equals 15 residues. Germline values: CDR1 MNHGY, CDR2 SAAAGT. Trimming at V came to 7 bases and at J to 10 bases, leaving 14 bases not matched to a gene. This CDR3 reads CASIQGGQGLWEQFF. The CDR3 DNA follows: TGTGCCAGCATTCAGGGGGGACAGGGATTATGGGAGCAGTTCTTC.

This rearrangement joins TRBV14 to TRBJ1-1; 9 bases are a match to TRBD1. Germline CDR1 is SGHDN and CDR2 is FVKESK. The CDR3 extends over 14 amino acids. V was clipped by 4 bases and J by 7 bases; unmatched bases: 7. The CDR3 sequence: CASSRTGTGFEAFF. The DNA of the CDR3 is TGTGCCAGCAGCCGCACCGGGACAGGGTTTGAAGCTTTCTTT.

This chain connects TRBV12-5 to TRBJ2-1; TRBD2 might be the D (6 bases). The CDR3 has 11 residues. Trimming removed 5 bases from V and 10 bases from J, with 9 bases in between. The V gene's germline CDR1 is LGHNT and CDR2 FRNRAP. CDR3 region: CASGDGREQFF. The CDR3 coding sequence is TGTGCTAGTGGTGACGGGAGAGAGCAGTTCTTC. Full variable domain (missing parts from reference TRBV12-5 and TRBJ2-1): DARVTQTPRHKVTEMGQEVTMRCQPILGHNTVFWYRQTMMQGLELLAYFRNRAPLDDSGMPKDRFSAEMPDATLATLKIQPSEPRDSAVYFCASGDGREQFFGPGTRLTVL.

This clone was seen a few times. V usage is TRBV30 and J usage is TRBJ2-2; 7 nucleotides agree with TRBD1. Trimming removed 3 bases from V and 0 bases from J; junction bases left unmatched: 4. The CDR3 is 15 residues long. The germline gives CDR1 GTSNPN, CDR2 SVGIG (reference sequence). CDR3 in DNA: TGTGCCTGGAGGAAGACAGGGACGAACACCGGGGAGCTGTTTTTT. It is translated as CAWRKTGTNTGELFF. Together with reference TRBV30 and TRBJ2-2, the CDR3 gives the full variable domain: SQTIHQWPATLVQPVGSPLSLECTVEGTSNPNLYWYRQAAGRGLQLLFYSVGIGQISSEVPQNLSASRPQDRQFILSSKKLLLSDSGFYLCAWRKTGTNTGELFFGEGSRLTVL.

The V call is TRBV12-5, the J call TRBJ2-3; 11 bases match TRBD2. The CDR3 runs to 15 residues. Germline loops: CDR1 LGHNT, CDR2 FRNRAP. The CDR3 nucleotides are TGTGCCAGCAACACCGCTAGCGGGGGGACAGATACGCAGTATTTT. Its protein product is CASNTASGGTDTQYF.

The rearrangement uses TRBV18 and TRBJ2-3; D is unresolved. CDR1 and CDR2 (germline): KGHSH, LQKENI. V dropped 6 bases and J dropped 6 bases, with 10 bases sitting between them. The CDR3 consists of 12 residues. Here the CDR3 reads CASSLIGDTQYF. The DNA for the CDR3 is TGTGCCAGCTCCCTCATCGGGGATACGCAGTATTTT.

The J gene is TRBJ2-1, the V gene TRBV6-8; no clear D gene. V was pared by 4 bases and J by 10 bases, with 23 bases between. The CDR3 is 16 amino acids. The V gene's germline CDR1 is MNHGY and CDR2 SAAAGT. This CDR3 is CASSFDHSHLPEEQFF. CDR3 nucleotide sequence: TGTGCCAGCAGTTTCGACCACTCCCACCTCCCGGAGGAGCAGTTCTTC.

This clone was seen more than once but under ten times. The rearrangement joins TRBV2 to TRBJ2-5, with 10 positions matching TRBD2. CDR1 is SNHLY, CDR2 FYNNEI, per germline. This CDR3 has 14 amino acids. After removal of 4 bases from V and 1 base from J, the junction contained 0 bases not matched to a gene. CDR3 in amino acids: CASSASGGQETQYF. CDR3 DNA: TGTGCCAGCAGTGCTAGCGGGGGCCAAGAGACCCAGTACTTC. Filled out from reference TRBV2 and TRBJ2-5, the complete variable domain reads EPEVTQTPSHQVTQMGQEVILRCVPISNHLYFYWYRQILGQKVEFLVSFYNNEISEKSEIFDDQFSVERPDGSNFTLKIRSTKLEDSAMYFCASSASGGQETQYFGPGTRLLVL.

V and J are TRBV5-1 and TRBJ1-2, with D possibly being TRBD1 (5 bases). The germline CDR1 and CDR2 sequences are SGHRS and YFSETQ. V shed 2 bases and J shed 0 bases, with 11 bases lying between them. The CDR3 extends over 15 amino acids. In nucleotides, the CDR3 is TGCGCCAGCAGCTTCGGGACGGTCGCTAACTATGGCTACACCTTC. Its protein product is CASSFGTVANYGYTF.

This clone appeared a few times. The chain is built from TRBV6-8 and TRBJ1-4; 8 bases are shared with TRBD1. The CDR3 extends over 14 amino acids. V shed 0 bases and J 7 bases; nucleotides not matched to a gene: 1. Germline CDR1 MNHGY, CDR2 SAAAGT. The CDR3 region is CASSYSGTGEKLFF. The CDR3 DNA follows: TGTGCCAGCAGTTACTCTGGGACAGGTGAAAAACTGTTTTTT.

By share, this clone counts as medium-sized. The chain joins TRBV11-3 to TRBJ2-3, with a possible D match to TRBD2 (5 bases). V gave up 6 bases and J gave up 0 bases, with 10 bases separating them. Per the germline V gene, CDR1 is SGHNT and CDR2 is YENEEA. The CDR3 is made up of 14 amino acids. As DNA, the CDR3 is TGTGCCAGCAGTAGCGAATTGAGCACAGATACGCAGTATTTT. Translated, it gives CASSSELSTDTQYF.

This clone showed up just a few times. The chain recombines TRBV29-1 with TRBJ2-1; TRBD2 is a possible D gene (6 bases). The CDR3 length is 16 residues. The V end lost 4 bases, the J end lost 6 bases, and 22 bases lay between the germline ends. Germline V gene data show CDR1 as SQVTM and CDR2 as ANQGSEA. The CDR3 region is CSVGGLVGRAPNEQFF. The DNA of the CDR3 is TGCAGCGTTGGGGGCTTGGTCGGGAGAGCCCCCAATGAGCAGTTCTTC.

This clone came up many times. V and J are TRBV11-3 and TRBJ2-5; 7 nucleotides align to TRBD2. Per the germline V gene, CDR1 is SGHNT and CDR2 is YENEEA. V was clipped by 3 bases and J by 2 bases; unmatched bases: 6. The CDR3 has 15 residues. CDR3 in amino acids: CASSLFASGQETQYF. CDR3 nucleotides: TGTGCCAGCAGCTTGTTTGCTAGCGGACAAGAGACCCAGTACTTC.

This clone is medium-sized within its sample. The genes are TRBV29-1 and TRBJ1-3; maybe TRBD1 (5 bases). Trimming shortened V by 6 bases and J by 4 bases, and 10 bases separated the two germline ends. The CDR3 length is 12 residues. From germline, CDR1 is SQVTM and CDR2 ANQGSEA. In nucleotides, the CDR3 is TGCAGCGTGGAGCACAGGGGAAACACCATATATTTT. Protein sequence: CSVEHRGNTIYF. Full variable domain (outside the CDR3, taken from reference TRBV29-1 and TRBJ1-3): SAVISQKPSRDICQRGTSLTIQCQVDSQVTMMFWYRQQPGQSLTLIATANQGSEATYESGFVIDKFPISRPNLTFSTLTVSNMSPEDSSIYLCSVEHRGNTIYFGEGSWLTVV.

This chain connects TRBV19 to TRBJ2-3; D is unclear. Germline values: CDR1 LNHDA, CDR2 SQIVND (reference sequence). Trimming took off 6 bases at V and 0 bases at J, with 10 bases between the two ends. The CDR3 has 14 residues. The CDR3 is CASSPTGSTDTQYF. CDR3 DNA sequence: TGTGCCAGTAGCCCGACGGGTAGCACAGATACGCAGTATTTT.

The table lists this clone with a few counts. The rearrangement uses TRBV9 and TRBJ1-2; tentative D call: TRBD1 (5 bases). The CDR3 runs to 14 residues. Between the trimmed V and J ends, which lost 4 bases and 4 bases, there was a span of 14 bases. The germline CDR1 and CDR2 sequences are SGDLS and YYNGEE. CDR3 region: CASSLGTESYGYTF. The CDR3 nucleotides are TGTGCCAGCAGCCTCGGGACCGAGAGCTATGGCTACACCTTC. The entire variable domain, with the rest obtained from reference TRBV9 and TRBJ1-2, is as follows: DSGVTQTPKHLITATGQRVTLRCSPRSGDLSVYWYQQSLDQGLQFLIQYYNGEERAKGNILERFSAQQFPDLHSELNLSSLELGDSALYFCASSLGTESYGYTFGSGTRLTVV.